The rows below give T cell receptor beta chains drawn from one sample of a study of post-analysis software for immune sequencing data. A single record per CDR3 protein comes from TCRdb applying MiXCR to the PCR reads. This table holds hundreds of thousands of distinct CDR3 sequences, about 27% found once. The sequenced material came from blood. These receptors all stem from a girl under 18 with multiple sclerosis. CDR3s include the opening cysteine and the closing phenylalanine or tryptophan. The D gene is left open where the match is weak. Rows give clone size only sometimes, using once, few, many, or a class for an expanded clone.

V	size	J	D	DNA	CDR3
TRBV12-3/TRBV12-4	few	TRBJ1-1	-	TGTGCCAGCAGTCCAAACCTCCCGGGCACTGAAGCTTTCTTT	CASSPNLPGTEAFF
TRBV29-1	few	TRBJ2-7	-	TGCAGCGTTTTGTCGGGGGATACCTACGAGCAGTACTTC	CSVLSGDTYEQYF
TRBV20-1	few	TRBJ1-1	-	TGCAGTGCTCCGGAGTACCCTGAAGCTTTCTTT	CSAPEYPEAFF
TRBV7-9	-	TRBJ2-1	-	TGTGCCAGCAGGGACATTAATGAGCAGTTCTTC	CASRDINEQFF
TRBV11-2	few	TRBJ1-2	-	TGTGCCAGCAGCTTAGATCTTGGCACCTATGGCTACACCTTC	CASSLDLGTYGYTF
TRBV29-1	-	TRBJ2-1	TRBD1	TGCAGCGTGACCCGTGGACAGGGTTTTGGCAATGAGCAGTTCTTC	CSVTRGQGFGNEQFF
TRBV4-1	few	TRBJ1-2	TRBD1	TGCGCCAGCAGCCAAATCGCAGAGGACAGGGTTAACTATGGCTACACCTTC	CASSQIAEDRVNYGYTF
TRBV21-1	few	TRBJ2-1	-	TGTGCCAGCAGCAACATGAGTGGGCTAGGGCACAATGAGCAGTTCTTC	CASSNMSGLGHNEQFF
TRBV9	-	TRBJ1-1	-	TGTGCCAGCAGCCCCGGGACTGTGAGGACTGAAGCTTTCTTT	CASSPGTVRTEAFF
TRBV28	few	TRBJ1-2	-	TGTGCCAGCAGGCCCCCGGGCGGGGGCTATGGCTACACCTTC	CASRPPGGGYGYTF
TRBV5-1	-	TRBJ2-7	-	TGCGCCAGCAGCCGGGTGGGGCCGGAAGACGAGCAGTACTTC	CASSRVGPEDEQYF
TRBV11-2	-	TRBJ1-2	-	TGTGCCAGCAGCTCGATACGGGACTGGAATGGCTACACCTTC	CASSSIRDWNGYTF
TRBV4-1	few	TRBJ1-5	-	TGCGCCAGCAGCCAAGGGGACCAGCCCCAGCATTTT	CASSQGDQPQHF
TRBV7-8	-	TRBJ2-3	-	TGTGCCAGCAGCTTCTTAACGACGGCTGCGGATACGCAGTATTTT	CASSFLTTAADTQYF
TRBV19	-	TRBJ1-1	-	TGTGCCAGTAACATAGCCTGGGACCGTGAAGCTTTCTTT	CASNIAWDREAFF
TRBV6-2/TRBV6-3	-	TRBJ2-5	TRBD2	TGTGCCAGCAGTCAGATCGAGCGGGAGACTGAAGAGACCCAGTACTTC	CASSQIERETEETQYF
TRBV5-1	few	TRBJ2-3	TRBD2	TGCGCCAGCAGCCGCCAGCGGGGAGACACAGATACGCAGTATTTT	CASSRQRGDTDTQYF
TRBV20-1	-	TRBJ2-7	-	TGCAGTGCTAGGTCCAGGGGGGACAAGGAGACCCGGTACTTC	CSARSRGDKETRYF
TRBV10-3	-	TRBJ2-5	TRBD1	TGTGCCATCAGTGAGGGACAGGGGCGCTTGGGGGAAGAGACCCAGTACTTC	CAISEGQGRLGEETQYF
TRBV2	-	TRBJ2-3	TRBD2	TGTGCCAGCACAGGACTAGCAGCAGATACGCAGTATTTT	CASTGLAADTQYF
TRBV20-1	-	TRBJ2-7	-	TGCAGTGCCCCCGGACTGAACTACGAGCAGTACTTC	CSAPGLNYEQYF
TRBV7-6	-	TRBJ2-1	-	TGTGCCAGCAGCTTAGCGGTAGCGTCCGATTGGAATGAGCAGTTCTTC	CASSLAVASDWNEQFF
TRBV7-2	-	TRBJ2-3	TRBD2	TGTGCCAGCAGCTTCGCACCCGGGACTAGCGGCCTCACAGATACGCAGTATTTT	CASSFAPGTSGLTDTQYF
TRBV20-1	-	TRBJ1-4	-	TGCAGCGCTGTGGGCGCCGGGACACCTAATGAAAAACTGTTTTTT	CSAVGAGTPNEKLFF
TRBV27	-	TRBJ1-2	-	TGTGCCAGCAGTTTAAGAGGCCAGAGCTATGGCTACACCTTC	CASSLRGQSYGYTF
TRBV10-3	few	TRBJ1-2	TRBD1	TGTGCCATCACCGAGGACAGGGTCTATGGCTACACCTTC	CAITEDRVYGYTF
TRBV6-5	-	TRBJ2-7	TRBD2	TGTGTCACAGAGACCCAAGCGGGAGCATTTGAGCAGTACTTC	CVTETQAGAFEQYF
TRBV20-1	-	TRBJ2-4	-	TGCAGTGCTAGTCCTTTAGTAAAGGCTCAGTACTTC	CSASPLVKAQYF
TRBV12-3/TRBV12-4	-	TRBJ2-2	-	TGTGCCAGCAGTTTAGGTCTGAACAGGGGGGAGCTGTTTTTT	CASSLGLNRGELFF
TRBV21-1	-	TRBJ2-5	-	TGTGCCAGCAGCACCCGTCCGGCCCAGTACTTC	CASSTRPAQYF
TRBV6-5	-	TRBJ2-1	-	TGTGCCAGCAGTTACTGGAGGGCCGCTGAGCAGTTCTTC	CASSYWRAAEQFF
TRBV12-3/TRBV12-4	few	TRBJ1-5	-	TGTGCCAGCAGCCCTTCCGCGGGTAGCAATCAGCCCCAGCATTTT	CASSPSAGSNQPQHF
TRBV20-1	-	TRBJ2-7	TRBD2	TGCAGTGCTAGAGATCTGGGACTAGCGGGAGTTTTATCGTACGAGCAGTACTTC	CSARDLGLAGVLSYEQYF
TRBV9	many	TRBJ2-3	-	TGTGCCAGCAGCGTAGCGGCAGGAACAGATACGCAGTATTTT	CASSVAAGTDTQYF
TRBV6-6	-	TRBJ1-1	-	TGTGCCAGCAGCCCGCCCGGAGTAGGTGTGAACACTGAAGCTTTCTTT	CASSPPGVGVNTEAFF
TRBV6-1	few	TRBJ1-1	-	TGTGCCAGCAGTGAAGCGCCAAAGGTGCAAGCTTTCTTT	CASSEAPKVQAFF
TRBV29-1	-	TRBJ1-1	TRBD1	TGCAGCGTGGTCGGGACAGTCACTGAAGCTTTCTTT	CSVVGTVTEAFF
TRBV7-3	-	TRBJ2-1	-	TGTGCCAGCAGTTCAGGCCCGGCGGGGGAGCAGTTCTTC	CASSSGPAGEQFF
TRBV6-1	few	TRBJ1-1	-	TGTGCCAGTAACCGGCGGAACACTGAAGCTTTCTTT	CASNRRNTEAFF
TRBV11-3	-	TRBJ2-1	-	TGTGCCAGCAGCTTTCTGTCTCACAATGAGCAGTTCTTC	CASSFLSHNEQFF
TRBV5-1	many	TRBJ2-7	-	TGCGCCAGCAGGGAGGGGACACAAACTTACGAGCAGTACTTC	CASREGTQTYEQYF
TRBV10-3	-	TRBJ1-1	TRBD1	TGTACCATCGAGGACAGGGAGGACACTGAAGCTTTCTTT	CTIEDREDTEAFF